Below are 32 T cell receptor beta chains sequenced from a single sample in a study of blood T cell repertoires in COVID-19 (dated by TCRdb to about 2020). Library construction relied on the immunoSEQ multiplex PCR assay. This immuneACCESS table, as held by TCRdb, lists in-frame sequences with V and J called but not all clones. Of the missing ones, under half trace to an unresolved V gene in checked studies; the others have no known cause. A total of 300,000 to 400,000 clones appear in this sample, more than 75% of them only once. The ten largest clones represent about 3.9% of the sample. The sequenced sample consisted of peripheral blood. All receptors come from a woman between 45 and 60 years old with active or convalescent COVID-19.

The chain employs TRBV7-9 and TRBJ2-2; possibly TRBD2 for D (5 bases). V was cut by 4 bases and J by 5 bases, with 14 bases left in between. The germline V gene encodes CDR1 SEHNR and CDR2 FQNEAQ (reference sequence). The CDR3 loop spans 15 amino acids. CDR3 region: CASSSGITGTGELFF. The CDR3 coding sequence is TGTGCCAGCAGCTCCGGGATAACGGGGACCGGGGAGCTGTTTTTT.

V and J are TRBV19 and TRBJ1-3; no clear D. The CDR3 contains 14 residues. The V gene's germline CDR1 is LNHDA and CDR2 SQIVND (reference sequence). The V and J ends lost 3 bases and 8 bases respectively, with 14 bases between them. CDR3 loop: CASSIPAVGDTIYF. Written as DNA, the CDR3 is TGTGCCAGTAGTATCCCGGCAGTCGGGGACACCATATATTTT.

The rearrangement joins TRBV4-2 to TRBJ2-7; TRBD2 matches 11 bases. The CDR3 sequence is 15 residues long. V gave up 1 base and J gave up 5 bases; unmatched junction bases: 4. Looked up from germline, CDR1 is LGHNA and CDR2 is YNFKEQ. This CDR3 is CASSQGLAGLDEQYF. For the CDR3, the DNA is TGTGCCAGCAGCCAAGGACTAGCGGGGTTGGACGAGCAGTACTTC.

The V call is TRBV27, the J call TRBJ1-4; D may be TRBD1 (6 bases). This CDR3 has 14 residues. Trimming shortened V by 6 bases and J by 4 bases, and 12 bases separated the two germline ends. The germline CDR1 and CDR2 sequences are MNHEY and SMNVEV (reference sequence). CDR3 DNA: TGTGCCAGCAGCAGGGGTGCAGGTAATGAAAAACTGTTTTTT. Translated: CASSRGAGNEKLFF.

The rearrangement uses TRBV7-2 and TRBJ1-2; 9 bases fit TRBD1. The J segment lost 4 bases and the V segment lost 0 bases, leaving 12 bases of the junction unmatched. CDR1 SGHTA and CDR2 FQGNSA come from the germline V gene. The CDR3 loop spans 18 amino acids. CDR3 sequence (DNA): TGTGCCAGCAGCTTAGCGATGGGACAGGGTAACCTTGGCTATGGCTACACCTTC. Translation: CASSLAMGQGNLGYGYTF.

In DNA form, the CDR3 reads TGTGCCAGCAGTTACTCTGGGGGGACGCATGGCTACACCTTC. Its translation: CASSYSGGTHGYTF. This chain joins TRBV6-2 or TRBV6-3 and TRBJ1-2, with D tentatively TRBD1 (5 bases). Germline V gene lookup returns CDR1 MNHEY and CDR2 SVGEGT. V lost 0 bases, J lost 6 bases, and 11 bases lay in between. The CDR3 extends over 14 amino acids.

This CDR3 is CSVLQVPEQFF. The DNA for the CDR3 is TGCAGCGTTTTACAGGTCCCTGAGCAGTTCTTC. V is TRBV29-1 and J is TRBJ2-1; D possibly corresponds to TRBD1 (5 bases). Looked up from germline, CDR1 is SQVTM and CDR2 is ANQGSEA. Trimming shortened V by 5 bases and J by 9 bases, and 11 bases separated the two germline ends. CDR3 length equals 11 residues.

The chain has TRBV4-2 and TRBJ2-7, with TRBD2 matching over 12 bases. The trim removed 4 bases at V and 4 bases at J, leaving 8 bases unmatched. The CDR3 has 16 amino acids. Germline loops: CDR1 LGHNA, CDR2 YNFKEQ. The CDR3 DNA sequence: TGTGCCAGCAGCCGCCGACTAGCGGGAGCTTCATACGAGCAGTACTTC. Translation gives CASSRRLAGASYEQYF.

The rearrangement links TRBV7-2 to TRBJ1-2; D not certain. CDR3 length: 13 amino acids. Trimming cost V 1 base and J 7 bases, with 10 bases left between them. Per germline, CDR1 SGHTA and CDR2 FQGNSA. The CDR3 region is CASSLDGAGGYTF. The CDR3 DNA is TGTGCCAGCAGCTTAGATGGAGCGGGTGGCTACACCTTC.

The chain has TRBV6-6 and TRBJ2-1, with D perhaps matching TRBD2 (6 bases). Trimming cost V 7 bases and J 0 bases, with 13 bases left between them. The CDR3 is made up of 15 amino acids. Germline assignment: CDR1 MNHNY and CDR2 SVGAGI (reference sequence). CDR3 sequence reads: CASTAGPHSYNEQFF. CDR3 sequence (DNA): TGTGCCAGCACGGCGGGACCCCACTCCTACAATGAGCAGTTCTTC.

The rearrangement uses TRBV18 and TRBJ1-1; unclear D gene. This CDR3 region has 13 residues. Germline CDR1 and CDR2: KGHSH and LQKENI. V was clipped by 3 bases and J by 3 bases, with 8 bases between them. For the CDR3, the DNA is TGTGCCAGCTCACCCTTTTCCGACACTGAAGCTTTCTTT. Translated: CASSPFSDTEAFF.

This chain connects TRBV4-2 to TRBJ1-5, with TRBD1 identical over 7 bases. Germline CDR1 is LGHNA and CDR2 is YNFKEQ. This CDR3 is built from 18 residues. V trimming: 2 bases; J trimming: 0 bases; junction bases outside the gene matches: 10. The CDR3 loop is CASSQLPRDRPSNQPQHF. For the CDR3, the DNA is TGTGCCAGCAGCCAATTACCTCGGGACAGACCTAGCAATCAGCCCCAGCATTTT.

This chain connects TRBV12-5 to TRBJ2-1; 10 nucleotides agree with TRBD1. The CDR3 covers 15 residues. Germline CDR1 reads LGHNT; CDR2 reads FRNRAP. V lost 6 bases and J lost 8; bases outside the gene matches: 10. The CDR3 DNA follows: TGTGCTAGTGGAACAGACAGGGGGCGCGTCTATGAGCAGTTCTTC. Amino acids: CASGTDRGRVYEQFF.

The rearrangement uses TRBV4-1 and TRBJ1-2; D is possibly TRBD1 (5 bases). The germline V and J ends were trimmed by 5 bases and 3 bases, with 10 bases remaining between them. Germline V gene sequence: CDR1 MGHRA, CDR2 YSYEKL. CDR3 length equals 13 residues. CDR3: CASSVGADYGYTF. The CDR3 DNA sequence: TGCGCCAGCAGCGTTGGGGCGGACTATGGCTACACCTTC.

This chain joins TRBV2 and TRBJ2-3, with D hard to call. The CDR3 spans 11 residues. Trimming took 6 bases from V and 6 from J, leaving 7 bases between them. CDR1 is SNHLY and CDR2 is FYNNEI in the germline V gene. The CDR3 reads CASRTGDTQYF. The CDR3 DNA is TGTGCCAGCAGGACCGGGGATACGCAGTATTTT.

The CDR3 DNA reads as TGTGCCAGCAGAGGAAGGGCAGGGGAGTTCAATCAGCCCCAGCATTTT. Amino acids: CASRGRAGEFNQPQHF. The chain employs TRBV27 and TRBJ1-5, with D possibly TRBD1 on 6 matching bases. The CDR3 spans 16 residues. The germline V and J ends were trimmed by 6 bases and 3 bases, with 18 bases remaining between them. CDR1 and CDR2 from the germline V gene are MNHEY and SMNVEV (reference sequence).

The CDR3 spells CASSASGSNEQFF. The DNA of the CDR3 is TGTGCCAGCAGTGCATCGGGGTCCAATGAGCAGTTCTTC. This rearrangement joins TRBV27 to TRBJ2-1, with D maybe TRBD2 (5 bases). This CDR3 comprises 13 residues. Germline CDR1 MNHEY, CDR2 SMNVEV (reference sequence). Trimming removed 5 bases from V and 6 bases from J, with 11 bases in between.

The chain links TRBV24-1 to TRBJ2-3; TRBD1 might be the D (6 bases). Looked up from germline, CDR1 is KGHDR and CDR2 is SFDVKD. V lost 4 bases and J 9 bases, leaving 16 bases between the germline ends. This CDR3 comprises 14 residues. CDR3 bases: TGTGCCACCAGTGAAGTCAGGGGAGAAAGGACGCAGTATTTT. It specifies CATSEVRGERTQYF.

CDR3 protein: CASSLLTGTAEAFF. The CDR3 nucleotides read TGTGCCAGCAGCTTACTGACAGGTACCGCTGAAGCTTTCTTT. The chain recombines TRBV7-2 with TRBJ1-1; the D gene is possibly TRBD1 (6 bases). Germline values: CDR1 SGHTA, CDR2 FQGNSA. Trimming stripped 2 bases from V and 6 bases from J, with 13 bases between. This CDR3 has 14 amino acids.

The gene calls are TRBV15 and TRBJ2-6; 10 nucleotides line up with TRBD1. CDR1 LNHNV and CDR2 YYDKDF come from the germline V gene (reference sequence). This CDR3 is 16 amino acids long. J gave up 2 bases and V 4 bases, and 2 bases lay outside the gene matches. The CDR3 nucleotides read TGTGCCACCAGCACTGGGACAGGGGCTGGGGCCAACGTCCTGACTTTC. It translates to CATSTGTGAGANVLTF.

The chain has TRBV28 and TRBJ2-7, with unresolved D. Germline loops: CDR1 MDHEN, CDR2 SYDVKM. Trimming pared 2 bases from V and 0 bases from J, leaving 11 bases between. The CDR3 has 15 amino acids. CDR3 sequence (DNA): TGTGCCAGCAGTTTAAGTACAAGGAGCTCCTACGAGCAGTACTTC. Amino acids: CASSLSTRSSYEQYF.

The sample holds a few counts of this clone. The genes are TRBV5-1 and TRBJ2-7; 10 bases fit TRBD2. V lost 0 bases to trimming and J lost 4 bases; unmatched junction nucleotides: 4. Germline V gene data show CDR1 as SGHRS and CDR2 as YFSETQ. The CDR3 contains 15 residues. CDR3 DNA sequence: TGCGCCAGCAGCTTGGATAGGACTAGCGGTTACGAGCAGTACTTC. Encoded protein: CASSLDRTSGYEQYF.

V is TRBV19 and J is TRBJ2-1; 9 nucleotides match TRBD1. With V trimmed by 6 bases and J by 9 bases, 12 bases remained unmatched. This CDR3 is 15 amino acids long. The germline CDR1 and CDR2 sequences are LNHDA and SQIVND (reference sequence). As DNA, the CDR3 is TGTGCCAGTAGCCCACAGGGGGCGGATAGAGGTGAGCAGTTCTTC. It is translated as CASSPQGADRGEQFF. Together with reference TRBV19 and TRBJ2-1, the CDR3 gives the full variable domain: DGGITQSPKYLFRKEGQNVTLSCEQNLNHDAMYWYRQDPGQGLRLIYYSQIVNDFQKGDIAEGYSVSREKKESFPLTVTSAQKNPTAFYLCASSPQGADRGEQFFGPGTRLTVL.

The CDR3 spells CAIGGLAGGPGSYEQYF. The CDR3 DNA follows: TGTGCCATCGGCGGGCTAGCGGGAGGGCCAGGCTCCTACGAGCAGTACTTC. The chain recombines TRBV10-3 with TRBJ2-7; 12 bases are a match to TRBD2. J lost 0 bases, V lost 8 bases, and 11 bases had no gene match. Germline V gene sequence: CDR1 ENHRY, CDR2 SYGVKD. The CDR3 length is 17 residues.

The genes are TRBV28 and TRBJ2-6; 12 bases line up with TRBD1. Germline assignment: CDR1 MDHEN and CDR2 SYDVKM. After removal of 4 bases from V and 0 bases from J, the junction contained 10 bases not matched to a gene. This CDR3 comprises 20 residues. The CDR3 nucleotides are TGTGCCAGCAGTTCCCATCCCGGGACAGGGGGCCTCTCTGGGGCCAACGTCCTGACTTTC. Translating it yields CASSSHPGTGGLSGANVLTF.

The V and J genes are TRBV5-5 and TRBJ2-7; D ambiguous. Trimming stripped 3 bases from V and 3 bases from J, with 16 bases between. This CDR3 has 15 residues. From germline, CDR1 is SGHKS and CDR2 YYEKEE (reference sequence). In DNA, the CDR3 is TGTGCCAGCAGCTCTGAAGTGGGCCCTGGCTACGAGCAGTACTTC. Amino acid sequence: CASSSEVGPGYEQYF.

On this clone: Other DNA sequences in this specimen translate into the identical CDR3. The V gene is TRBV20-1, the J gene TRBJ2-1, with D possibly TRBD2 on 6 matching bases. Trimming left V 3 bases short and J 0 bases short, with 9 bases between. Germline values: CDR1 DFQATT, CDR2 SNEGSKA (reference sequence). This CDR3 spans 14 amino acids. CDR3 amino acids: CSASRAGSYNEQFF. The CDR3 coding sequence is TGCAGTGCTAGTAGAGCGGGCTCCTACAATGAGCAGTTCTTC.

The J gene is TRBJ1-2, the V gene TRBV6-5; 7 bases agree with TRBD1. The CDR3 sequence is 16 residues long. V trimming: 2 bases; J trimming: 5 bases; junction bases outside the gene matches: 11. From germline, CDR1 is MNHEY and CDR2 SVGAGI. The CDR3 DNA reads TGTGCCAGCAGTTACCCGATCACAGACAGGGTATATGGCTACACCTTC. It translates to CASSYPITDRVYGYTF.

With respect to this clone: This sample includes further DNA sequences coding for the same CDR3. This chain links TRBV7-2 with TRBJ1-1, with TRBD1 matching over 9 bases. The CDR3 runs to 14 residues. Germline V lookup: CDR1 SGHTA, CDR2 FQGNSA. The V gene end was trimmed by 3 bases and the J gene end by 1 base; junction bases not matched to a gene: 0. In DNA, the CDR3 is TGTGCCAGCAGCTTGGGACAGGGGAACACTGAAGCTTTCTTT. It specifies CASSLGQGNTEAFF.

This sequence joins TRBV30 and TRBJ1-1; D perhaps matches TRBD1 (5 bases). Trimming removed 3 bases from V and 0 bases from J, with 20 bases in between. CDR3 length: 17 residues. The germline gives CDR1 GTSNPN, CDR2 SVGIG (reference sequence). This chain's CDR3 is CAWSSRVLSVLNTEAFF. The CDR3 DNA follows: TGTGCCTGGAGCAGCAGGGTACTCTCCGTCCTGAACACTGAAGCTTTCTTT.

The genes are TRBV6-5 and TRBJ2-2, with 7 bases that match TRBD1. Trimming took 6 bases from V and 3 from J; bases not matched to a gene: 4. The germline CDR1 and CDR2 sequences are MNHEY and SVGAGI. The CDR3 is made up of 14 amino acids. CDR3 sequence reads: CASSYDRDTGELFF. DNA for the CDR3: TGTGCCAGCAGCTACGACAGGGACACCGGGGAGCTGTTTTTT.

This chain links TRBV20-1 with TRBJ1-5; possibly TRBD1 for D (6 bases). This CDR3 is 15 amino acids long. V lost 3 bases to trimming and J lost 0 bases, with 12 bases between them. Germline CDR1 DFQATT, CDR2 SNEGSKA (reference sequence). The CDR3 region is CSASRQDLSNQPQHF. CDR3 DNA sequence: TGCAGTGCTAGTCGACAGGATCTTAGCAATCAGCCCCAGCATTTT.